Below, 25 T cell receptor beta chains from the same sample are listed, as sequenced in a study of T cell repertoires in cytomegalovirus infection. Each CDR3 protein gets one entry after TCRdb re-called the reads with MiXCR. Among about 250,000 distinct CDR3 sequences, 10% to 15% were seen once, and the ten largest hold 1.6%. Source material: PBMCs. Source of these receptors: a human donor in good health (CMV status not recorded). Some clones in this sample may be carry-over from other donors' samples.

This chain's CDR3 is CASSLATAVYTEAFF. Written as DNA, the CDR3 is TGCGCCAGCAGCTTGGCTACAGCTGTCTACACTGAAGCTTTCTTT. This rearrangement joins TRBV5-1 to TRBJ1-1; D unclear. The CDR3 consists of 15 residues. Germline-derived CDR1 and CDR2 are SGHRS and YFSETQ. Trimming removed 0 bases from V and 3 bases from J, with 12 bases in between.

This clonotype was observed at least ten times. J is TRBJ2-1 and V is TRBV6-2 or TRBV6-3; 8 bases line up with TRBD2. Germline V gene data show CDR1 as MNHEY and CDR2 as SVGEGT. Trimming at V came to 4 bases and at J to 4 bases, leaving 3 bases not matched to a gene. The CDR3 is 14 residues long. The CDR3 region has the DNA TGTGCCAGCAGTTTAACTAGCGGTTACAATGAGCAGTTCTTC. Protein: CASSLTSGYNEQFF.

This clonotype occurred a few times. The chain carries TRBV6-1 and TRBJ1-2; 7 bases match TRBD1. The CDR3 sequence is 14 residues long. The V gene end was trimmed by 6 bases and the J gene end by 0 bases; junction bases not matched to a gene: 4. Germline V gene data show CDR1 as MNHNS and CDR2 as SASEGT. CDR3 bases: TGTGCCAGCAGGGGGGGACAGCCTAACTATGGCTACACCTTC. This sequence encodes CASRGGQPNYGYTF.

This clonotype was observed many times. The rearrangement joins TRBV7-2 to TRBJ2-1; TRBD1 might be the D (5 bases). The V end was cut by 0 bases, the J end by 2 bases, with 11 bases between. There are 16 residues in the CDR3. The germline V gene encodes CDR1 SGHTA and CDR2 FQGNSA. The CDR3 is CASSLAGPGPYNEQFF. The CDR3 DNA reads TGTGCCAGCAGCTTAGCCGGGCCAGGGCCCTACAATGAGCAGTTCTTC.

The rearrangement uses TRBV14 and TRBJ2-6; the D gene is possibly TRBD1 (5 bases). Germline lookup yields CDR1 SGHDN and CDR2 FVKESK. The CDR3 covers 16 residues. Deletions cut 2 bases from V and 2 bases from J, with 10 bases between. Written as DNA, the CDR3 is TGTGCCAGCAGCCAAATTGGGGCGGCTGGGGCCAACGTCCTGACTTTC. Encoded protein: CASSQIGAAGANVLTF.

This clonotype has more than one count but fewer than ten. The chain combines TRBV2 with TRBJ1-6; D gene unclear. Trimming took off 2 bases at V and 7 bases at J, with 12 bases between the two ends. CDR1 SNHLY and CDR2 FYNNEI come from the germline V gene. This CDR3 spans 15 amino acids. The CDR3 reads CASSELSILNSPLHF. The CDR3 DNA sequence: TGTGCCAGCAGTGAACTCTCCATTCTCAATTCACCCCTCCACTTT.

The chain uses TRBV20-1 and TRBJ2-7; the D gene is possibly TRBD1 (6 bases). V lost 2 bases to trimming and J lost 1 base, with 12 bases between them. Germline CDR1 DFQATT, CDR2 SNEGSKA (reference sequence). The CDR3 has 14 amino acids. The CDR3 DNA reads TGCAGTGCTAGACAGGGGTTGGGGTCCTACGAGCAGTACTTC. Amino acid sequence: CSARQGLGSYEQYF.

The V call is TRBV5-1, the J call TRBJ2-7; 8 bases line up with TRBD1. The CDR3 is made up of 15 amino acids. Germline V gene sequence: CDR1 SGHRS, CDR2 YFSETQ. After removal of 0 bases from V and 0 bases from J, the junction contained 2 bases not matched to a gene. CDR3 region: CASSLETGGSYEQYF. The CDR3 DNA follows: TGCGCCAGCAGCTTGGAAACAGGGGGCTCCTACGAGCAGTACTTC.

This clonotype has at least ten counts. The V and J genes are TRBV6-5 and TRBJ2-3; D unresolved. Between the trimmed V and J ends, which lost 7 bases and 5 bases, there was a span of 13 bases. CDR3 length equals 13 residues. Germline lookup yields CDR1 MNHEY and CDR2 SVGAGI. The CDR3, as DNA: TGTGCCAGCAAAGGATCCGGTGTAGATACGCAGTATTTT. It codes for CASKGSGVDTQYF.

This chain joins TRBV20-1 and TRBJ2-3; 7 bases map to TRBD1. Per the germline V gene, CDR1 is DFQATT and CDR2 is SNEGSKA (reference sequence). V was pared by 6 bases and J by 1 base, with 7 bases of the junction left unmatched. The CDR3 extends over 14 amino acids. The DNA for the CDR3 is TGCAGTGCCCCGAAGGGGGCGGGCACAGATACGCAGTATTTT. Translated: CSAPKGAGTDTQYF.

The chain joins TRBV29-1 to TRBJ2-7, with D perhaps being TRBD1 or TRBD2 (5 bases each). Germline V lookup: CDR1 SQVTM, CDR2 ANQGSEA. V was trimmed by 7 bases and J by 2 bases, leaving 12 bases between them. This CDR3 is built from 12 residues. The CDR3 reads CSASGGPYEQYF. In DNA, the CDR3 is TGCAGCGCTTCTGGGGGTCCCTACGAGCAGTACTTC.

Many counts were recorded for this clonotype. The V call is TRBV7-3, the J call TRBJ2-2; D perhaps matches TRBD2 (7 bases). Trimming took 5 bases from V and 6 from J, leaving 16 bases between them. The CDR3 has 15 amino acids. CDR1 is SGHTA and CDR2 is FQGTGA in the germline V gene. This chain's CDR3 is CASSAITGGPGELFF. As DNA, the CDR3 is TGTGCCAGCAGCGCCATCACGGGGGGCCCCGGGGAGCTGTTTTTT.

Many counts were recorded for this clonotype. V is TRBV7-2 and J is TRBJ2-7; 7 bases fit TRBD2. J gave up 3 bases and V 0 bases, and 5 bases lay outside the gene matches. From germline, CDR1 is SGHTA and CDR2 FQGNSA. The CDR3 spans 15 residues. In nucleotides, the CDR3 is TGTGCCAGCAGCTTAGCGGTCGGGGGGTACTACGAGCAGTACTTC. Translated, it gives CASSLAVGGYYEQYF.

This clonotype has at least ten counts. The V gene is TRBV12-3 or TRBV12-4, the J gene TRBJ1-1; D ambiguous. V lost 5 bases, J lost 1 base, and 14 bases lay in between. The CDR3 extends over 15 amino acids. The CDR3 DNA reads TGTGCCAGCAGTCCACGCCCAGGTGGGAACACTGAAGCTTTCTTT. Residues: CASSPRPGGNTEAFF.

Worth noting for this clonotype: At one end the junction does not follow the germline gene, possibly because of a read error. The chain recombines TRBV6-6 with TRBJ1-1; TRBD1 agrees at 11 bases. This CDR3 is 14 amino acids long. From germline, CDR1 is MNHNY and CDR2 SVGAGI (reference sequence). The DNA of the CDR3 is TGCGCCAGCAGGGCCGGACAGGGGGCGTCGGAAGCTTTCTTT. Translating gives CASRAGQGASEAFF.

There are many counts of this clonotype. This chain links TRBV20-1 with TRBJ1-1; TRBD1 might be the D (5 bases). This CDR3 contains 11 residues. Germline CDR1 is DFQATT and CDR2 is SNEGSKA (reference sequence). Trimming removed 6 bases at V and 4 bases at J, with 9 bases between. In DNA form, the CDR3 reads TGCAGTGCAAAAAGGGGCACTGAAGCTTTCTTT. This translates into CSAKRGTEAFF.

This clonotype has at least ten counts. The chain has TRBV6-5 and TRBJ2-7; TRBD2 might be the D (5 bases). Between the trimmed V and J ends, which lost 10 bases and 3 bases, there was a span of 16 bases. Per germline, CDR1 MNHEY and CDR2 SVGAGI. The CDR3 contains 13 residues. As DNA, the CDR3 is TGTGCCACCCGGGGTAGCGCCTTCTACGAGCAGTACTTC. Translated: CATRGSAFYEQYF.

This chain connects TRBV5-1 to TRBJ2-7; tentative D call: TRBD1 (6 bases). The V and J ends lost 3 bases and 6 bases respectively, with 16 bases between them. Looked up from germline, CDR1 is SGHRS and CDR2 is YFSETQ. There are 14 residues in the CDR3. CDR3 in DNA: TGCGCCAGCAGCTCCGGGACATGGTCAATCGAGCAGTACTTC. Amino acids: CASSSGTWSIEQYF. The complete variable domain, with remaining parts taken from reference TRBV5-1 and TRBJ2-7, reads KAGVTQTPRYLIKTRGQQVTLSCSPISGHRSVSWYQQTPGQGLQFLFEYFSETQRNKGNFPGRFSGRQFSNSRSEMNVSTLELGDSALYLCASSSGTWSIEQYFGPGTRLTVT.

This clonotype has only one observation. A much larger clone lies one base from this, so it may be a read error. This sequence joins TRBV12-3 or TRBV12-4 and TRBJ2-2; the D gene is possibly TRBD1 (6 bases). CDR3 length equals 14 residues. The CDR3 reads CASRIDRLTGKLFF. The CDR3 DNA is TGTGCCAGCAGGATAGACAGGCTAACCGGGAAGCTGTTTTTT.

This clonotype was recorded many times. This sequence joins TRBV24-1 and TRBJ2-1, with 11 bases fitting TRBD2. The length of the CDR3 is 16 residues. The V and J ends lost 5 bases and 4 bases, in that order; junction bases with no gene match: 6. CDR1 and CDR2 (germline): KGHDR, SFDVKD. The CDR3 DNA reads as TGTGCCACCAGTGGACCGACTAGCGGGGCTTACAATGAGCAGTTCTTC. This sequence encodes CATSGPTSGAYNEQFF.

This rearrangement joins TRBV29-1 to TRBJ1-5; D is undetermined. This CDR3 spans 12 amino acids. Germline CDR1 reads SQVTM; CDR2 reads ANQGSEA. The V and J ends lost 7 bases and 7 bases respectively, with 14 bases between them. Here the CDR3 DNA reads TGCAGCGGGGGATTCCACGGCCAGCCCCAGCATTTT. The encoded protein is CSGGFHGQPQHF.

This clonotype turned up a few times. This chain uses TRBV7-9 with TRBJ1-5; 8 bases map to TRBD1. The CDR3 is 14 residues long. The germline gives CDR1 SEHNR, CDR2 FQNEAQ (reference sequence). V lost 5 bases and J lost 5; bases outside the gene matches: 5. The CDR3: CASSPDRVDQPQHF. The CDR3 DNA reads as TGTGCCAGCAGCCCGGACAGGGTAGATCAGCCCCAGCATTTT.

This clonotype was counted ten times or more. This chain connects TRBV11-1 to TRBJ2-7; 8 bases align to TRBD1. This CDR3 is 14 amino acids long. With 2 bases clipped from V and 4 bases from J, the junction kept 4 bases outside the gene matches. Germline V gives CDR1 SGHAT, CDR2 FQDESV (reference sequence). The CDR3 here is CASSLMRQGYEQYF. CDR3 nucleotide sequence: TGTGCCAGCAGCTTAATGAGACAGGGGTACGAGCAGTACTTC.

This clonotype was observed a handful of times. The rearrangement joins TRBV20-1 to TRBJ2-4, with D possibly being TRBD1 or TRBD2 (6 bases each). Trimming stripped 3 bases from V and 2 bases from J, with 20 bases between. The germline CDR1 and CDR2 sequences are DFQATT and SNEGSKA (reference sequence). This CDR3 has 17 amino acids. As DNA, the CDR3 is TGCAGTGCTAGGGAGGGGGAGGATGTTGTATCCAAAAACATTCAGTACTTC. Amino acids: CSAREGEDVVSKNIQYF.

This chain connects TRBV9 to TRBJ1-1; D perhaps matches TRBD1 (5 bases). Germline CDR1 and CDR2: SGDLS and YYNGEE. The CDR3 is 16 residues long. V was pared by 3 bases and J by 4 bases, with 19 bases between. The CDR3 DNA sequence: TGTGCCAGCAGCGCCGACGCGAGGGGCGCAGGCACTGAAGCTTTCTTT. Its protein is CASSADARGAGTEAFF.